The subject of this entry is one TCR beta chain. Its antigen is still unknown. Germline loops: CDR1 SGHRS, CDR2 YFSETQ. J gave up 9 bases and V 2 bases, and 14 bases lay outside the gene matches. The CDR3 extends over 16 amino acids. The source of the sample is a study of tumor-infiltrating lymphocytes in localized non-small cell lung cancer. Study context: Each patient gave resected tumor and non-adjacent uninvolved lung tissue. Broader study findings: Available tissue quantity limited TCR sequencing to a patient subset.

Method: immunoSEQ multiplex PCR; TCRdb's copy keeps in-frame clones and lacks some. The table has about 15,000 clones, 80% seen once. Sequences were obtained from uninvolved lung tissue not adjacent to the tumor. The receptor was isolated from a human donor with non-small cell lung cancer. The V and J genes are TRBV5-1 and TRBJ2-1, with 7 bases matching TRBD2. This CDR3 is CASSFKSVAGAAEQFF. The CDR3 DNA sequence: TGCGCCAGCAGCTTCAAATCAGTTGCGGGAGCGGCTGAGCAGTTCTTC.